These T cell receptor beta chains were read from a single sample in a study of blood T cell repertoires in COVID-19. The data were produced by immunoSEQ multiplex PCR, yet TCRdb's version contains in-frame clones alone and is incomplete. The data hold more than 150,000 clones, with around 90% observed a single time. The specimen was peripheral blood. The receptors come from a man in his forties or fifties with acute or convalescent COVID-19. Both conserved end residues are part of each CDR3. Fields, in order: CDR3 length, V gene, J gene, CDR3 protein.

len: 14; v_gene: TRBV28; j_gene: TRBJ2-7; CDR3aa: CASTTGGGSHEQYF
len: 14; v_gene: TRBV28; j_gene: TRBJ1-4; CDR3aa: CASSQTGGSFIGFF
len: 15; v_gene: TRBV28; j_gene: TRBJ1-2; CDR3aa: CASSPMRQNLYGYTF
len: 13; v_gene: TRBV12-3/TRBV12-4; j_gene: TRBJ2-7; CDR3aa: CASSISRDSEQYF
len: 14; v_gene: TRBV18; j_gene: TRBJ2-5; CDR3aa: CASSSRVLGETQYF
len: 13; v_gene: TRBV4-1; j_gene: TRBJ2-5; CDR3aa: CASSLTGLETQYF
len: 13; v_gene: TRBV7-3; j_gene: TRBJ2-5; CDR3aa: CASSLGAQETQYF
len: 15; v_gene: TRBV7-9; j_gene: TRBJ1-4; CDR3aa: CASSSNRATNEKLFF
len: 16; v_gene: TRBV5-4; j_gene: TRBJ2-5; CDR3aa: CASRPEPGHSQETQYF
len: 13; v_gene: TRBV13; j_gene: TRBJ1-5; CDR3aa: CASSLGSNQPQHF
len: 13; v_gene: TRBV19; j_gene: TRBJ1-1; CDR3aa: CASSPTVNTEAFF
len: 15; v_gene: TRBV4-1; j_gene: TRBJ2-5; CDR3aa: CASSQDFRVKETQYF
len: 12; v_gene: TRBV28; j_gene: TRBJ1-1; CDR3aa: CASSSMNTEAFF
len: 13; v_gene: TRBV11-2; j_gene: TRBJ2-7; CDR3aa: CASSPEATYEQYF
len: 14; v_gene: TRBV11-2; j_gene: TRBJ2-5; CDR3aa: CASSDGQGRETQYF
len: 15; v_gene: TRBV28; j_gene: TRBJ2-1; CDR3aa: CASSQPGQGGNEQFF
len: 13; v_gene: TRBV10-3; j_gene: TRBJ2-5; CDR3aa: CAIRDRSGETQYF
len: 16; v_gene: TRBV20-1; j_gene: TRBJ2-3; CDR3aa: CSASGFGREDTDTQYF
len: 13; v_gene: TRBV18; j_gene: TRBJ2-5; CDR3aa: CASSPAREETQYF
len: 16; v_gene: TRBV7-2; j_gene: TRBJ2-2; CDR3aa: CASSPGGPRWTGELFF
len: 13; v_gene: TRBV2; j_gene: TRBJ1-2; CDR3aa: CASSVARNYGYTF
len: 13; v_gene: TRBV10-3; j_gene: TRBJ1-1; CDR3aa: CAITGNKDTEAFF
len: 13; v_gene: TRBV5-6; j_gene: TRBJ1-1; CDR3aa: CASSLDRASEAFF
len: 15; v_gene: TRBV9; j_gene: TRBJ2-1; CDR3aa: CASSARPNKGDEQFF
len: 15; v_gene: TRBV6-5; j_gene: TRBJ2-2; CDR3aa: CASSRTGQSTGELFF
len: 16; v_gene: TRBV7-6; j_gene: TRBJ2-6; CDR3aa: CASSLGTASGANVLTF